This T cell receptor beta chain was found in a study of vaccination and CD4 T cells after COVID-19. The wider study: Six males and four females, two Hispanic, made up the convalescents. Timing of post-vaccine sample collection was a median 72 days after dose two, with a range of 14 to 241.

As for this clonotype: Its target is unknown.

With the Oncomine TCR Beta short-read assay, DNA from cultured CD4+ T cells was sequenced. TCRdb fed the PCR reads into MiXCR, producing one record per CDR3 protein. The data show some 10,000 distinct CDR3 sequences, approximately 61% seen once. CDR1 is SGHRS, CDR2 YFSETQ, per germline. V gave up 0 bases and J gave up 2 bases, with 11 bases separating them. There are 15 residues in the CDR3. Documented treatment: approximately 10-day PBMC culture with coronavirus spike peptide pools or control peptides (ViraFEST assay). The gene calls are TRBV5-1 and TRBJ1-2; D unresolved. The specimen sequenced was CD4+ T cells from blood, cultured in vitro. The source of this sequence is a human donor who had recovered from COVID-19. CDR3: CASSLAAALNYGYTF. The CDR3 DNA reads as TGCGCCAGCAGCTTGGCTGCGGCCTTGAACTATGGCTACACCTTC.